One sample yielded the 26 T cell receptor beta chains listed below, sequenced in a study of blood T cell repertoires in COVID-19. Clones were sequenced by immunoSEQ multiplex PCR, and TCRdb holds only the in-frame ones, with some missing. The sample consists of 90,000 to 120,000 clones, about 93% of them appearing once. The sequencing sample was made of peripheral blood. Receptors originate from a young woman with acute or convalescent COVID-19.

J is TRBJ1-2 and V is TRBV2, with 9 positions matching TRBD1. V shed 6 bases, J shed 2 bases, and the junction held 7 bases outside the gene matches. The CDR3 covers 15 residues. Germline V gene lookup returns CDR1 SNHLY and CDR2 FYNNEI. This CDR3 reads CASSARTGENYGYTF. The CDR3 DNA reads TGTGCCAGCAGCGCTCGGACAGGGGAAAACTATGGCTACACCTTC.

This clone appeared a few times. The CDR3 DNA is TGCGCCAGCAGCCCGGGTAGCGGAGGGGTCAACGAGCAGTACTTC. Amino acid sequence: CASSPGSGGVNEQYF. V gene TRBV5-1 combines with J gene TRBJ2-7, with D perhaps TRBD2 (6 bases). Deletions cut 4 bases from V and 5 bases from J, with 19 bases between. Germline-derived CDR1 and CDR2 are SGHRS and YFSETQ. The CDR3 is 15 residues long.

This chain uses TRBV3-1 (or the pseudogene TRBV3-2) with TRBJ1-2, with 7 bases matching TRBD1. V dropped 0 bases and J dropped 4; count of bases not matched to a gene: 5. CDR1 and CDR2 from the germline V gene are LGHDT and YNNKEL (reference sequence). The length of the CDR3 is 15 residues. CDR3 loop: CASSQDLAGGYGYTF. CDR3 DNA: TGTGCCAGCAGCCAAGATTTAGCAGGGGGCTATGGCTACACCTTC.

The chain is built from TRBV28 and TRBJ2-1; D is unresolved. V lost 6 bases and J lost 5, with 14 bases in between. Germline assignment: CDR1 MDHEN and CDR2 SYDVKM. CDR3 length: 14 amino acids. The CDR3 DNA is TGTGCCAGCAGCCCCCCCATAGCCCACAATGAGCAGTTCTTC. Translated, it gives CASSPPIAHNEQFF.

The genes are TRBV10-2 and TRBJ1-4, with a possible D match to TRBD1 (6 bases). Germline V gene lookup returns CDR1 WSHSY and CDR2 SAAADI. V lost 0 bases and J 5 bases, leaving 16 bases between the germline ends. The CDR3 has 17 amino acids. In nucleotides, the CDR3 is TGCGCCAGCAGTGAGTCGGCCCCCTGGACAGACAATGAAAAACTGTTTTTT. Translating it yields CASSESAPWTDNEKLFF.

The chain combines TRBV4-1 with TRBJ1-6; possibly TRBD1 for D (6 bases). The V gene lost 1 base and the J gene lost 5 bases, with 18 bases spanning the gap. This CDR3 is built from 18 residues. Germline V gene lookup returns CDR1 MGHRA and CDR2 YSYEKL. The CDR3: CASSQGQLGGLDNSPLHF. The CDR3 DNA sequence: TGCGCCAGCAGCCAAGGTCAGCTAGGGGGTTTAGATAATTCACCCCTCCACTTT.

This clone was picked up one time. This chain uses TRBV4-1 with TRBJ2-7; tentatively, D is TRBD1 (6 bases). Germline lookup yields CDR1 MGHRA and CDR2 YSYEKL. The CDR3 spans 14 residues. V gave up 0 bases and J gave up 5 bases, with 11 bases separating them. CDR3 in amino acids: CASSQEPGDDEQYF. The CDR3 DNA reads TGCGCCAGCAGCCAAGAACCAGGGGACGACGAGCAGTACTTC.

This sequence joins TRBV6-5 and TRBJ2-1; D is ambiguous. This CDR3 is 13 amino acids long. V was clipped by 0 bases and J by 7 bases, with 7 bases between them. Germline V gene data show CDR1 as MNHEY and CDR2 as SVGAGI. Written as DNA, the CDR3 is TGTGCCAGCAGTTACTCGGGCAGTAATGAGCAGTTCTTC. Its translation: CASSYSGSNEQFF.

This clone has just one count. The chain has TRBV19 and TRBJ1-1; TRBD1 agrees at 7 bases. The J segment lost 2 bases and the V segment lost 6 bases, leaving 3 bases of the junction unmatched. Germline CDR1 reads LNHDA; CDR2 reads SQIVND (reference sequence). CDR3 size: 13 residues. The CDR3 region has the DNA TGTGCCAGTAGAGACAGGGCAAACACTGAAGCTTTCTTT. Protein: CASRDRANTEAFF.

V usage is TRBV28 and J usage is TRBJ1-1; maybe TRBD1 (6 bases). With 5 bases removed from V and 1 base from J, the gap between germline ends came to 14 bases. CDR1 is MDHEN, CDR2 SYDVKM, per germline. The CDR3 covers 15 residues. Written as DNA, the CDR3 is TGTGCCAGCAGTACGCCGGGACACGGGAACACTGAAGCTTTCTTT. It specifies CASSTPGHGNTEAFF. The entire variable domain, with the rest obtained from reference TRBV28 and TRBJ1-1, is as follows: DVKVTQSSRYLVKRTGEKVFLECVQDMDHENMFWYRQDPGLGLRLIYFSYDVKMKEKGDIPEGYSVSREKKERFSLILESASTNQTSMYLCASSTPGHGNTEAFFGQGTRLTVV.

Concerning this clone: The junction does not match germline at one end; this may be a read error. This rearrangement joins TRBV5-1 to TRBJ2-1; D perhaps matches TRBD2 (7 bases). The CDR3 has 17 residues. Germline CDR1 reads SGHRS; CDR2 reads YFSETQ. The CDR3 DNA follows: TGCGCCCGCAGCTTGGGGGGGGCTGGCGGGGGACCCAATGAGCAGTTCTTC. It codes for CARSLGGAGGGPNEQFF.

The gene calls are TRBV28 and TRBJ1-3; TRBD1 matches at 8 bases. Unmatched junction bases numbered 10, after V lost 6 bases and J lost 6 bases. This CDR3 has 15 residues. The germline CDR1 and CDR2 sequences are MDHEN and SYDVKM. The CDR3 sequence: CASRNQGADENTIYF. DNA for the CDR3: TGTGCCAGCAGGAACCAGGGGGCTGACGAAAACACCATATATTTT.

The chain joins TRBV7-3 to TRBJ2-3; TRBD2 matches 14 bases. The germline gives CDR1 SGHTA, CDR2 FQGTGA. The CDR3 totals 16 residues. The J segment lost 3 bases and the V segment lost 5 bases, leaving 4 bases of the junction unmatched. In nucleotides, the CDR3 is TGTGCCAGCAGCCGCGGGACTAGCGGGGGAACAGATACGCAGTATTTT. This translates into CASSRGTSGGTDTQYF.

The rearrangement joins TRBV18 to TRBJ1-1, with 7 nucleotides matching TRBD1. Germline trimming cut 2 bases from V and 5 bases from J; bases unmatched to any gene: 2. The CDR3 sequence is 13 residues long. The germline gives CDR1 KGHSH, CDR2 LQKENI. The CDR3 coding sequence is TGTGCCAGCTCACCAGACAGGGATACTGAAGCTTTCTTT. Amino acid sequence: CASSPDRDTEAFF.

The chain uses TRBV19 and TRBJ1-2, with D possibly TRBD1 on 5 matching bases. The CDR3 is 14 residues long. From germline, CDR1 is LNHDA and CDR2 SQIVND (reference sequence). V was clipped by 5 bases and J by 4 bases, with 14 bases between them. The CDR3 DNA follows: TGTGCCAGTAGTCAACAGGTCACCGTCTATGGCTACACCTTC. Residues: CASSQQVTVYGYTF.

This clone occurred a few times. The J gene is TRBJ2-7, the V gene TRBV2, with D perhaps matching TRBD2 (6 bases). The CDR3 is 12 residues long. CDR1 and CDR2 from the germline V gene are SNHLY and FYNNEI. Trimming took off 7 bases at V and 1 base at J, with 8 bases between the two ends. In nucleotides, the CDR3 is TGTGCCAGCACGGGGGAGTCCTACGAGCAGTACTTC. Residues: CASTGESYEQYF. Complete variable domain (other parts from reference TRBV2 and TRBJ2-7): EPEVTQTPSHQVTQMGQEVILRCVPISNHLYFYWYRQILGQKVEFLVSFYNNEISEKSEIFDDQFSVERPDGSNFTLKIRSTKLEDSAMYFCASTGESYEQYFGPGTRLTVT.

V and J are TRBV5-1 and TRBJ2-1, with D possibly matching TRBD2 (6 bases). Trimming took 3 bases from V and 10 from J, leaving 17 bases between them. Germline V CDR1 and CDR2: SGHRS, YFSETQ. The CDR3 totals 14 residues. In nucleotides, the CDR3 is TGCGCCAGCAGCTGGGGACTTCCCCCGCGGGAGCAGTTCTTC. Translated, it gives CASSWGLPPREQFF.

CDR3 region: CSVLSTGGNTGELFF. The CDR3 DNA follows: TGCAGCGTTCTTAGTACAGGGGGGAACACCGGGGAGCTGTTTTTT. V gene TRBV29-1 combines with J gene TRBJ2-2; 8 nucleotides line up with TRBD1. CDR1 and CDR2 (germline): SQVTM, ANQGSEA. The CDR3 runs to 15 residues. The V gene end was trimmed by 5 bases and the J gene end by 1 base; junction bases not matched to a gene: 6.

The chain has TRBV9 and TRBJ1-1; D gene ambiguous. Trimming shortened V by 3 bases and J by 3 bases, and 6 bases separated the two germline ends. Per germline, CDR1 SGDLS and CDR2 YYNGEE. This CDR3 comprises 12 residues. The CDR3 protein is CASSASDTEAFF. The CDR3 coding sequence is TGTGCCAGCAGCGCCTCCGACACTGAAGCTTTCTTT.

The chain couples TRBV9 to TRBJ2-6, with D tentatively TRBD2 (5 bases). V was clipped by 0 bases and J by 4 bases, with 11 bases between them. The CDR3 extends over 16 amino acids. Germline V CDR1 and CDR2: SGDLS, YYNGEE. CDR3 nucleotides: TGTGCCAGCAGCGTAGGGTTAGGGAGCGGGGCCAACGTCCTGACTTTC. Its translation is CASSVGLGSGANVLTF.

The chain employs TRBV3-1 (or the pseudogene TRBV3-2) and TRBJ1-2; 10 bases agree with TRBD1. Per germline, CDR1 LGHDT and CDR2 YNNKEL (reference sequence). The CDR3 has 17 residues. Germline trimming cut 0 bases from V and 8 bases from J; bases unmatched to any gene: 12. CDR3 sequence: CASSQDFSGTGARGYTF. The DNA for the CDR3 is TGTGCCAGCAGCCAAGACTTCTCCGGGACAGGGGCTCGGGGCTACACCTTC.

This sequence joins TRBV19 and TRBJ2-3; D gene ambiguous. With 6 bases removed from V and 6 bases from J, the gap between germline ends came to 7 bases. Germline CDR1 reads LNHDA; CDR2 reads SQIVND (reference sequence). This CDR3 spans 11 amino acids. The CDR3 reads CASRQLDTQYF. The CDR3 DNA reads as TGTGCCAGTAGGCAGTTGGATACGCAGTATTTT.

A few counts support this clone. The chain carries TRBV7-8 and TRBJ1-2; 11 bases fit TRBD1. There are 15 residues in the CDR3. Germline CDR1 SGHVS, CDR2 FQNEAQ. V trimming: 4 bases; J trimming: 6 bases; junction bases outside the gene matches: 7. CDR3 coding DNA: TGTGCCAGCAGCTACCAGGACAGGGGGCAGGATGGCTACACCTTC. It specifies CASSYQDRGQDGYTF.

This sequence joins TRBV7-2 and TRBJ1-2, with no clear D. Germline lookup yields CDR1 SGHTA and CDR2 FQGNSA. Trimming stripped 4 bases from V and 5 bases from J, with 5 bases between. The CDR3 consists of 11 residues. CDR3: CASSSSYGYTF. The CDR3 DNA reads TGTGCCAGCAGCTCCTCGTATGGCTACACCTTC.

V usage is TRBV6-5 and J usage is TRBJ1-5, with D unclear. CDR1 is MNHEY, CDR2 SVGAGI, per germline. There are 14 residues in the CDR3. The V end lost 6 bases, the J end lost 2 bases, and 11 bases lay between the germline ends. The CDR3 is CASSLDGRNQPQHF. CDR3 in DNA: TGTGCCAGCAGCCTAGACGGTCGCAATCAGCCCCAGCATTTT.

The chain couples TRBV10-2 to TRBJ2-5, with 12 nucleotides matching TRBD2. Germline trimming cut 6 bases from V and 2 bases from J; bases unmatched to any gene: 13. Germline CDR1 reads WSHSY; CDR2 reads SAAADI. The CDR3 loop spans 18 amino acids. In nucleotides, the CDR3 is TGCGCCAGCAGCGCTACTAGCGGGAGGTTGAGGGGACAAGAGACCCAGTACTTC. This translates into CASSATSGRLRGQETQYF.